This T cell receptor (beta chain) originates from a study of blood T cell repertoires in COVID-19. The CDR3 runs 14 residues. With 2 bases clipped from V and 7 bases from J, the junction kept 3 bases outside the gene matches. Germline V lookup: CDR1 KGHSH, CDR2 LQKENI. Clones were read by immunoSEQ multiplex PCR, and TCRdb kept only the in-frame ones, dropping some. The sample lists 310,000 or so clones, about 91% occurring once. Participants were aged roughly 18 to 100 years from roughly 25 US areas. Clinical histories supplied by participants themselves formed the basis of cohort assignment. This receptor was taken from a woman between 40 and 50 years old who had recovered from COVID-19. This rearrangement joins TRBV18 to TRBJ2-1; 9 bases map to TRBD1. The material sequenced was PBMCs or T cells enriched from blood (not recorded which). The CDR3 spells CASSPGTGKNEQFF. The CDR3 DNA reads TGTGCCAGCTCACCAGGGACAGGGAAGAATGAGCAGTTCTTC.